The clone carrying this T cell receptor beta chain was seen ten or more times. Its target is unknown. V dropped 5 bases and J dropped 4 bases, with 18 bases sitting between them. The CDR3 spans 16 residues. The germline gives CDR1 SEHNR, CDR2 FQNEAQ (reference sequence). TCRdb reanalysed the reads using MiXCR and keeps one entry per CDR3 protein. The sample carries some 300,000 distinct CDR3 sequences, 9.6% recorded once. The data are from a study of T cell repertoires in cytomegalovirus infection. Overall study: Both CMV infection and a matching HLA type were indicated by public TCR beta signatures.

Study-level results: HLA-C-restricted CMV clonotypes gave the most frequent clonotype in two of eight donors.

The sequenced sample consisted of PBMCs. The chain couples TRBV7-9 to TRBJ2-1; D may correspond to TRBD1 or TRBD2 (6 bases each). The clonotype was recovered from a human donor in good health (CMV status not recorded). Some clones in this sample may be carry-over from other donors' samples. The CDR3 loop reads CASSQGGTIHYNEQFF. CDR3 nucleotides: TGTGCCAGCAGCCAAGGGGGGACCATTCATTACAATGAGCAGTTCTTC.